This passage covers 13 T cell receptor beta chains from one sample sequenced in a study of T cells after yellow fever vaccination. TCRdb redid the calling of the 5' RACE reads with MiXCR, one entry per CDR3 protein. Of 620,000 or so distinct CDR3 sequences detected, about a sixth appear once; the ten largest clones hold 15% to 20%. This sample comprised PBMCs, obtained 5 days after the first yellow fever vaccination. The receptors shown here come from a man between 18 and 29 years old who received the YFV17D yellow fever vaccine.

In this sample, this clonotype turned up a few times. V is TRBV5-1 and J is TRBJ2-5; 8 nucleotides align to TRBD2. CDR1 SGHRS and CDR2 YFSETQ come from the germline V gene. There are 16 residues in the CDR3. Trimming removed 0 bases from V and 0 bases from J; junction bases left unmatched: 4. This CDR3 is CASSLDSSGYQETQYF. The DNA for the CDR3 is TGCGCCAGCAGCTTGGATTCTAGCGGGTACCAAGAGACCCAGTACTTC. Looking up the rest from reference TRBV5-1 and TRBJ2-5 gives the full variable domain: KAGVTQTPRYLIKTRGQQVTLSCSPISGHRSVSWYQQTPGQGLQFLFEYFSETQRNKGNFPGRFSGRQFSNSRSEMNVSTLELGDSALYLCASSLDSSGYQETQYFGPGTRLLVL.

Only a few counts were recorded for this clonotype. The chain recombines TRBV25-1 with TRBJ1-5, with TRBD1 matching 8 bases. Germline CDR1 reads MGHDK; CDR2 reads SYGVNS. The CDR3 spans 13 residues. V lost 6 bases, J lost 9 bases, and 7 bases stayed unmatched. The CDR3 is CASSDRGGGPQHF. As DNA, the CDR3 is TGTGCCAGCAGCGACAGGGGAGGGGGGCCCCAGCATTTT.

The chain has TRBV7-3 and TRBJ1-4; 10 bases agree with TRBD1. Germline assignment: CDR1 SGHTA and CDR2 FQGTGA. V lost 2 bases and J lost 0; bases outside the gene matches: 9. This CDR3 has 19 amino acids. The CDR3 DNA follows: TGTGCCAGCAGCTTATGGGGACAGGGGTTACCTTCAACTAATGAAAAACTGTTTTTT. Encoded protein: CASSLWGQGLPSTNEKLFF.

The V gene is TRBV6-2 or TRBV6-3, the J gene TRBJ1-5, with D unclear. The CDR3 consists of 16 residues. Germline CDR1 reads MNHEY; CDR2 reads SVGEGT. V was trimmed by 5 bases and J by 7 bases, leaving 21 bases between them. CDR3 bases: TGTGCCAGCAGTGGTTACTCGGTCGACTCAACCCAGCCCCAGCATTTT. This sequence encodes CASSGYSVDSTQPQHF.

The chain is built from TRBV20-1 and TRBJ2-5, with 15 nucleotides matching TRBD2. The V and J ends lost 6 bases and 2 bases, in that order; junction bases with no gene match: 7. CDR1 DFQATT and CDR2 SNEGSKA come from the germline V gene (reference sequence). There are 16 residues in the CDR3. CDR3 protein: CSATRGLAGGQETQYF. In DNA form, the CDR3 reads TGCAGTGCCACCAGGGGACTAGCGGGGGGTCAAGAGACCCAGTACTTC.

J is TRBJ2-2 and V is TRBV29-1, with TRBD1 matching over 8 bases. Germline loops: CDR1 SQVTM, CDR2 ANQGSEA. V trimming: 4 bases; J trimming: 5 bases; junction bases outside the gene matches: 3. This CDR3 has 13 residues. For the CDR3, the DNA is TGCAGCGTTGTAACAGGGGGAACCGGGGAGCTGTTTTTT. It encodes CSVVTGGTGELFF.

This clonotype was detected a few times. The rearrangement uses TRBV6-5 and TRBJ2-3, with a tentative D call TRBD1 (6 bases). There are 17 residues in the CDR3. Germline V lookup: CDR1 MNHEY, CDR2 SVGAGI. The V gene lost 2 bases and the J gene lost 7 bases, with 22 bases spanning the gap. The CDR3 spells CASSYPMTGRFENTQYF. The CDR3 bases are TGTGCCAGCAGTTACCCTATGACAGGCCGTTTTGAAAATACGCAGTATTTT.

This clonotype has only a few counts. In DNA form, the CDR3 reads TGTGCCAGCAGCTTATACAGGACCCCTACCGCAGATACGCAGTATTTT. As protein: CASSLYRTPTADTQYF. This chain joins TRBV7-9 and TRBJ2-3, with D perhaps matching TRBD1 (5 bases). This CDR3 has 16 residues. V lost 2 bases and J lost 4, with 16 bases in between. Germline V gene lookup returns CDR1 SEHNR and CDR2 FQNEAQ (reference sequence).

The chain is built from TRBV5-1 and TRBJ1-2; D uncertain. The CDR3 has 14 amino acids. V lost 6 bases and J lost 6, with 18 bases in between. CDR1 is SGHRS, CDR2 YFSETQ, per germline. CDR3 sequence: CASTLHSTRDGYTF. The DNA for the CDR3 is TGCGCCAGCACCCTTCATAGCACAAGGGATGGCTACACCTTC.

The chain carries TRBV11-1 and TRBJ1-4; D possibly corresponds to TRBD1 (5 bases). Trimming pared 8 bases from V and 8 bases from J, leaving 12 bases between. The CDR3 is made up of 12 amino acids. The germline V gene has CDR1 SGHAT and CDR2 FQDESV (reference sequence). The CDR3 protein is CASAAGMEKLFF. The CDR3 DNA is TGTGCCAGCGCGGCAGGGATGGAAAAACTGTTTTTT. The full variable domain, completed using reference TRBV11-1 and TRBJ1-4, is EAEVAQSPRYKITEKSQAVAFWCDPISGHATLYWYRQILGQGPELLVQFQDESVVDDSQLPKDRFSAERLKGVDSTLKIQPAELGDSAMYLCASAAGMEKLFFGSGTQLSVL.

This clonotype was recorded a few times. The V call is TRBV20-1, the J call TRBJ1-1; 8 nucleotides match TRBD1. V lost 4 bases to trimming and J lost 2 bases; unmatched junction nucleotides: 6. Germline values: CDR1 DFQATT, CDR2 SNEGSKA (reference sequence). The CDR3 sequence is 14 residues long. CDR3 in DNA: TGCAGTGCTAACAGGGGGAACGGAAACACTGAAGCTTTCTTT. Amino acid sequence: CSANRGNGNTEAFF.

V and J are TRBV7-9 and TRBJ2-1, with 9 bases lining up with TRBD1. Germline lookup yields CDR1 SEHNR and CDR2 FQNEAQ (reference sequence). Trimming at V came to 8 bases and at J to 3 bases, leaving 11 bases not matched to a gene. CDR3 length: 16 residues. CDR3 protein: CASELKGGQGYNEQFF. CDR3 in DNA: TGTGCCAGCGAGCTTAAGGGGGGACAGGGCTACAATGAGCAGTTCTTC.

There are a few counts of this clonotype. The chain employs TRBV2 and TRBJ1-6; D is unresolved. The germline V and J ends were trimmed by 8 bases and 7 bases, with 12 bases remaining between them. CDR3 length equals 13 residues. The germline CDR1 and CDR2 sequences are SNHLY and FYNNEI. CDR3 nucleotide sequence: TGTGCCAGCGGCACGCGGTGGAATTCACCCCTCCACTTT. Its translation: CASGTRWNSPLHF.